A selection of T cell receptor beta chains follows, all from one sample in a study of OX40 agonist ivuxolimab in advanced cancers. Libraries were prepared by immunoSEQ multiplex PCR; TCRdb keeps only in-frame clonotypes and omits some of them. This table holds approximately 32,000 clones, about nine tenths found once. The sequenced sample was CD4+ or CD8+ T cells sorted from blood, obtained in a trial of the OX40 agonist ivuxolimab. Every receptor here comes from an adult with an advanced solid tumor such as melanoma, head and neck, liver or kidney cancer. The CDR3 runs from the conserved cysteine through the conserved F or W. Fields, in order: clone size, D gene, V gene, J gene, CDR3 DNA, CDR3 protein. The D gene is left open where the match is weak. The size entry is marked missing in some rows and otherwise reads once, few, many or a size class.

clone size: NA; D gene: NA; V gene: TRBV14; J gene: TRBJ1-2; CDR3 DNA: TGTGCCAGCAGCCAAGAGGGACTCCTTCCTGGCTACACCTTC; CDR3 protein: CASSQEGLLPGYTF
clone size: NA; D gene: NA; V gene: TRBV27; J gene: TRBJ2-1; CDR3 DNA: TGTGCCAGCAGTTTAGGTGACTCCTACAATGAGCAGTTCTTC; CDR3 protein: CASSLGDSYNEQFF
clone size: once; D gene: TRBD2; V gene: TRBV10-2; J gene: TRBJ2-7; CDR3 DNA: TGCGCCAGCAGTGAGCCGGGGGGGGGAGCCTACGAGCAGTACTTC; CDR3 protein: CASSEPGGGAYEQYF
clone size: NA; D gene: NA; V gene: TRBV11-2; J gene: TRBJ2-5; CDR3 DNA: TGTGCCAGCATTGGCCAGCAAGAGACCCAGTACTTC; CDR3 protein: CASIGQQETQYF
clone size: few; D gene: NA; V gene: TRBV4-1; J gene: TRBJ2-2; CDR3 DNA: TGCGCCAGCAGCCAAGCGGGACACCCGAACACCGGGGAGCTGTTTTTT; CDR3 protein: CASSQAGHPNTGELFF
clone size: NA; D gene: TRBD1; V gene: TRBV7-4; J gene: TRBJ1-5; CDR3 DNA: TGTGCCAGCAGCCCCACAGGGGGCGAACATAATCAGCCCCAGCATTTT; CDR3 protein: CASSPTGGEHNQPQHF
clone size: NA; D gene: NA; V gene: TRBV6-6; J gene: TRBJ2-2; CDR3 DNA: TGTGCCAGCAGTTACGCTGAGGTCGGCACCGGGGAGCTGTTTTTT; CDR3 protein: CASSYAEVGTGELFF
clone size: NA; D gene: NA; V gene: TRBV10-3; J gene: TRBJ2-5; CDR3 DNA: TGTGCCATCATTAAGGACTATAGAGAGACCCAGTACTTC; CDR3 protein: CAIIKDYRETQYF
clone size: NA; D gene: TRBD1; V gene: TRBV19; J gene: TRBJ1-5; CDR3 DNA: TGTGCCAGTAGTACTGGGACAGGGGGCGATCAGCCCCAGCATTTT; CDR3 protein: CASSTGTGGDQPQHF
clone size: NA; D gene: TRBD2; V gene: TRBV5-5; J gene: TRBJ2-5; CDR3 DNA: TGTGCCAGCAGCTTGAACAGCGGGGGCCCCCTTGGGACCCAGTACTTC; CDR3 protein: CASSLNSGGPLGTQYF
clone size: NA; D gene: NA; V gene: TRBV30; J gene: TRBJ1-2; CDR3 DNA: TGTGCCTGGGTCGTCACCCAGGGGTTTTACTATGGCTACACCTTC; CDR3 protein: CAWVVTQGFYYGYTF
clone size: NA; D gene: NA; V gene: TRBV2; J gene: TRBJ1-2; CDR3 DNA: TGTGCCAGCAGTGAAGCGCAAGGGGCGCAGAATGGCTACACCTTC; CDR3 protein: CASSEAQGAQNGYTF
clone size: NA; D gene: NA; V gene: TRBV7-6; J gene: TRBJ2-3; CDR3 DNA: TGTGCCAGCAGCTTAGTTGGGCCCACGGATACGCAGTATTTT; CDR3 protein: CASSLVGPTDTQYF
clone size: NA; D gene: NA; V gene: TRBV5-4; J gene: TRBJ2-7; CDR3 DNA: TGTGCCAGCAGCTTGAGTCCGGCTAGCACCTACGAGCAGTACTTC; CDR3 protein: CASSLSPASTYEQYF
clone size: NA; D gene: NA; V gene: TRBV9; J gene: TRBJ2-7; CDR3 DNA: TGTGCCAGCAGCGATGCCAACTTTTACGAGCAGTACTTC; CDR3 protein: CASSDANFYEQYF
clone size: NA; D gene: NA; V gene: TRBV28; J gene: TRBJ2-1; CDR3 DNA: TGTGCCAGCAGTTTAACCAAGTACAATGAGCAGTTCTTC; CDR3 protein: CASSLTKYNEQFF
clone size: medium-sized; D gene: NA; V gene: TRBV30; J gene: TRBJ2-2; CDR3 DNA: TGTGCCTGGAGTCAAGTTGGCGGGGAGCTGTTTTTT; CDR3 protein: CAWSQVGGELFF
clone size: NA; D gene: NA; V gene: TRBV2; J gene: TRBJ2-5; CDR3 DNA: TGTGCCAGCAGCTCTTACGAGACCCAGTACTTC; CDR3 protein: CASSSYETQYF
clone size: NA; D gene: NA; V gene: TRBV10-2; J gene: TRBJ1-5; CDR3 DNA: TGCGCCAGCAGAAAGGACAGTTATCAGCCCCAGCATTTT; CDR3 protein: CASRKDSYQPQHF
clone size: NA; D gene: NA; V gene: TRBV5-8; J gene: TRBJ2-1; CDR3 DNA: TGTGCCAGCAACGTCCATGAGCAGTTCTTC; CDR3 protein: CASNVHEQFF
clone size: once; D gene: NA; V gene: TRBV29-1; J gene: TRBJ1-1; CDR3 DNA: TGCAGCGGGGGAGACACCTATGAAGCTTTCTTT; CDR3 protein: CSGGDTYEAFF
clone size: NA; D gene: TRBD1; V gene: TRBV5-5; J gene: TRBJ2-7; CDR3 DNA: TGTGCCAGCAGCCAAGATGAACAGGGGGTCTCCTACGAGCAGTACTTC; CDR3 protein: CASSQDEQGVSYEQYF
clone size: NA; D gene: NA; V gene: TRBV4-1; J gene: TRBJ2-1; CDR3 DNA: TGCGCCAGCAGCCCCAGGGGGGGGGTGAGCGAGCAGTTCTTC; CDR3 protein: CASSPRGGVSEQFF
clone size: NA; D gene: TRBD2; V gene: TRBV7-9; J gene: TRBJ2-2; CDR3 DNA: TGTGCCAGCAGCCCCCCCCCTGCGGGAGGGATGGCCGGGGAGCTGTTTTTT; CDR3 protein: CASSPPPAGGMAGELFF
clone size: NA; D gene: NA; V gene: TRBV6-5; J gene: TRBJ1-2; CDR3 DNA: TGTGCCAGCAGTGGTGAACAGTACTATGGCTACACCTTC; CDR3 protein: CASSGEQYYGYTF
clone size: NA; D gene: TRBD1; V gene: TRBV11-3; J gene: TRBJ2-5; CDR3 DNA: TGTGCCAGCAGCTTCACAGGGGTAGAGACCCAGTACTTC; CDR3 protein: CASSFTGVETQYF
clone size: NA; D gene: NA; V gene: TRBV19; J gene: TRBJ1-1; CDR3 DNA: TGTGCCAGTAGTCTGACGGAGAACACTGAAGCTTTCTTT; CDR3 protein: CASSLTENTEAFF
clone size: NA; D gene: NA; V gene: TRBV29-1; J gene: TRBJ2-3; CDR3 DNA: TGCAGCGTTGAACCTGGGTTCACAGATACGCAGTATTTT; CDR3 protein: CSVEPGFTDTQYF
clone size: NA; D gene: NA; V gene: TRBV5-1; J gene: TRBJ2-7; CDR3 DNA: TGCGCCAGCAGCTTAGGCACCTACGAGCAGTACTTC; CDR3 protein: CASSLGTYEQYF
clone size: NA; D gene: NA; V gene: TRBV6-6; J gene: TRBJ2-6; CDR3 DNA: TGTGCCAGCAGTTACTCGCTGCCTACTGGGGCCAACGTCCTGACTTTC; CDR3 protein: CASSYSLPTGANVLTF
clone size: NA; D gene: NA; V gene: TRBV4-1; J gene: TRBJ1-2; CDR3 DNA: TGCGCCAGCAGCCAAGTCCCTAGCGGGGGACTCTATGGCTACACCTTC; CDR3 protein: CASSQVPSGGLYGYTF
clone size: NA; D gene: NA; V gene: TRBV28; J gene: TRBJ2-5; CDR3 DNA: TGTGCCAGCAGTTTCAGAGGGTCGGCAGAGACCCAGTACTTC; CDR3 protein: CASSFRGSAETQYF
clone size: NA; D gene: TRBD2; V gene: TRBV9; J gene: TRBJ2-1; CDR3 DNA: TGTGCCAGCAGCCCCGCCGAGAGCGGGAGAGTCCACAATGAGCAGTTCTTC; CDR3 protein: CASSPAESGRVHNEQFF
clone size: few; D gene: TRBD2; V gene: TRBV7-9; J gene: TRBJ2-1; CDR3 DNA: TGTGCCAGCAGCTTAGTTGCGGGAGTATCTGAGCAGTTCTTC; CDR3 protein: CASSLVAGVSEQFF
clone size: NA; D gene: TRBD1; V gene: TRBV11-2; J gene: TRBJ2-7; CDR3 DNA: TGTGCCAGCAGCCGGACGGGACAGGACATCTCCTACGAGCAGTACTTC; CDR3 protein: CASSRTGQDISYEQYF
clone size: NA; D gene: TRBD2; V gene: TRBV5-4; J gene: TRBJ2-3; CDR3 DNA: TGTGCCAGCAGCCCGCACGCGGGAGCCACAGATACGCAGTATTTT; CDR3 protein: CASSPHAGATDTQYF
clone size: NA; D gene: TRBD2; V gene: TRBV4-2; J gene: TRBJ2-1; CDR3 DNA: TGTGCCAGCAGCCAAGTTACTATGGTCTTAGCGGGGGGCGGGGAGCAGTTCTTC; CDR3 protein: CASSQVTMVLAGGGEQFF
clone size: NA; D gene: NA; V gene: TRBV27; J gene: TRBJ2-7; CDR3 DNA: TGTGCCAGCAGTTTATCCAACTCCTACGAGCAGTACTTC; CDR3 protein: CASSLSNSYEQYF
clone size: once; D gene: NA; V gene: TRBV2; J gene: TRBJ2-7; CDR3 DNA: TGTGCCAGCAGTGAAGGGCAAACCTACGAGCAGTACTTC; CDR3 protein: CASSEGQTYEQYF
clone size: NA; D gene: NA; V gene: TRBV19; J gene: TRBJ2-1; CDR3 DNA: TGTGCCAGTAGTATTGGACTCGTTGAGCAGTTCTTC; CDR3 protein: CASSIGLVEQFF
clone size: NA; D gene: NA; V gene: TRBV30; J gene: TRBJ2-1; CDR3 DNA: TGTGCCTACCAAACTCGAGAGCAGTTCTTC; CDR3 protein: CAYQTREQFF
clone size: NA; D gene: TRBD2; V gene: TRBV4-1; J gene: TRBJ2-7; CDR3 DNA: TGCGCCAGCAGCCAAACCTCCCAGCGGGAGACCGAGCAGTACTTC; CDR3 protein: CASSQTSQRETEQYF